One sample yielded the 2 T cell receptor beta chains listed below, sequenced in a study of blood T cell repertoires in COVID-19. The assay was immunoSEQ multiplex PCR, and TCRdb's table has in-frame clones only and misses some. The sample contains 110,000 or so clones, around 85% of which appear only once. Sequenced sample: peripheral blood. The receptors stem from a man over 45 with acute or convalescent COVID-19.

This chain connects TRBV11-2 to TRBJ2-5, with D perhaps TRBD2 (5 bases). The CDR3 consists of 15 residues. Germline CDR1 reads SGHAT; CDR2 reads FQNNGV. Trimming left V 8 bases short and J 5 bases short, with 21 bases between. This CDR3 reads CASFPIRDSFETQYF. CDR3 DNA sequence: TGTGCCAGCTTCCCCATCCGGGATTCCTTTGAGACCCAGTACTTC.

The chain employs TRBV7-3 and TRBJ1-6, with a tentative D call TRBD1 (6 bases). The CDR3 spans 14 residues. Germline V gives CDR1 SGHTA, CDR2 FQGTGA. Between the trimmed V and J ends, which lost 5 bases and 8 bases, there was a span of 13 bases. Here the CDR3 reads CASSATGNDSPLHF. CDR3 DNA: TGTGCCAGCAGCGCCACAGGGAATGATTCACCCCTCCACTTT.